This TCR beta chain originates from a study of regulatory T cells in long-lasting Graves disease. Time point of the sample: newly diagnosed GD, antithyroid drugs for less than 3 months. Generation of the TCR library employed RNA extracted from PBMCs. Germline CDR1 reads SGHAT; CDR2 reads FQNNGV. The CDR3 extends over 15 amino acids. The germline V and J ends were trimmed by 5 bases and 2 bases, with 14 bases remaining between them. This clonotype was seen ten or more times. Arm-PCR of CDR3 regions and iRepertoire HTBI primers were the basis on which TCR beta libraries were built. One entry per CDR3 protein, called by TCRdb with MiXCR from the multiplex PCR reads. The sample records under 300,000 distinct CDR3 sequences, approximately 20% being singletons. The same sample was also used in a study of T cells in Graves' hyperthyroidism and ophthalmopathy. That source notes: Criteria for exclusion of patients were uncontrolled infection, other autoimmune disease, pregnancy or lactation. HTBI primers were the set used in a first-round RT-PCR of the TCR CDR3.

The sample consisted of peripheral blood mononuclear cells (PBMCs), taken at new diagnosis, from a patient treated with antithyroid drugs. This chain connects TRBV11-2 to TRBJ2-3; D is ambiguous. The clonotype originates from a woman aged 25 to 39 with Graves disease. The CDR3 reads CASSPQDAFTDTQYF. CDR3 DNA sequence: TGTGCCAGCAGCCCGCAAGATGCGTTCACAGATACGCAGTATTTT.